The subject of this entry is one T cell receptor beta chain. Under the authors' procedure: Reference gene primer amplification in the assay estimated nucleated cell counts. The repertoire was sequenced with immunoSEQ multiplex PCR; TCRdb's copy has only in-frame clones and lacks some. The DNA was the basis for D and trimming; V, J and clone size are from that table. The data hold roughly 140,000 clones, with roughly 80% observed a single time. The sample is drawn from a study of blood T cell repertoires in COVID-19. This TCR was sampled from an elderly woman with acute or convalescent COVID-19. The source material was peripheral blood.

The CDR3 sequence: CASGRGEVLNSPLHF. CDR3 in DNA: TGTGCCAGCGGCAGGGGGGAAGTATTGAATTCACCCCTCCACTTT. The gene calls are TRBV5-4 and TRBJ1-6; 7 nucleotides align to TRBD1. After removal of 7 bases from V and 7 bases from J, the junction contained 11 bases not matched to a gene. This CDR3 is 15 amino acids long. Germline values: CDR1 SGHNT, CDR2 YYREEE (reference sequence). Looking up the rest from reference TRBV5-4 and TRBJ1-6 gives the full variable domain: ETGVTQSPTHLIKTRGQQVTLRCSSQSGHNTVSWYQQALGQGPQFIFQYYREEENGRGNFPPRFSGLQFPNYSSELNVNALELDDSALYLCASGRGEVLNSPLHFGNGTRLTVT.